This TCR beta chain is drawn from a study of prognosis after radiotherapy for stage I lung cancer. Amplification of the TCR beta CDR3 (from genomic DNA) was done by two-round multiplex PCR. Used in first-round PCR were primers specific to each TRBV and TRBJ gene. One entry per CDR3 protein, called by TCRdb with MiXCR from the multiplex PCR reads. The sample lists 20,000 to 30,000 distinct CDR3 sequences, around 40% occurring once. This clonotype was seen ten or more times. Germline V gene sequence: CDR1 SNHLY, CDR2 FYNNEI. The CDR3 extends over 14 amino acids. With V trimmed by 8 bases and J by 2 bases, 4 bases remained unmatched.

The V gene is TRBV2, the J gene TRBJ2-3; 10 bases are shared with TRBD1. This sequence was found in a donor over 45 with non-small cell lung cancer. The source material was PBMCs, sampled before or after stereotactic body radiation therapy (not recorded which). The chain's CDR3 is CASGDRGYTDTQYF. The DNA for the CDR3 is TGTGCCAGCGGGGACAGGGGATACACAGATACGCAGTATTTT.